The T cell receptor beta chain under discussion was sequenced for a study of blood T cell repertoires in COVID-19. Repertoires were generated with immunoSEQ multiplex PCR, while TCRdb's copy carries only in-frame clones and drops some. Of fewer than 200,000 clones detected, roughly 81% appear once; the ten largest clones hold 9.5% to 15%. Trimming cost V 2 bases and J 2 bases, with 13 bases left between them. This CDR3 is built from 16 residues. Per germline, CDR1 SGHRS and CDR2 YFSETQ. The source material was peripheral blood. This receptor was taken from a woman aged 80 or over with COVID-19, enrolled during active disease. The chain links TRBV5-1 to TRBJ2-2; D might be TRBD2 (6 bases). CDR3 coding DNA: TGCGCCAGCAGCTTCCCACAGCGGGTAAACACCGGGGAGCTGTTTTTT. This sequence encodes CASSFPQRVNTGELFF.